The 9 T cell receptor beta chains below all came from one sample that was sequenced in a study of cytomegalovirus exposure and HLA in healthy donors. The PCR employed 60 Vbeta primers together with 13 Jbeta primers. TCRdb's table, derived via immunoSEQ multiplex PCR, lists solely in-frame clones and lacks some. The sample has about 44,000 clones, and its top ten clones hold over 7%. The sample taken for sequencing was PBMCs. The receptors come from a male donor in good health and CMV-seronegative.

The V gene is TRBV10-3, the J gene TRBJ2-7; TRBD2 matches 8 bases. V lost 3 bases to trimming and J lost 7 bases; unmatched junction nucleotides: 8. Looked up from germline, CDR1 is ENHRY and CDR2 is SYGVKD. The CDR3 is 14 residues long. Here the CDR3 DNA reads TGTGCCATCAGTGACCCAGCGGGAGCTCGGGAGCAGTACTTC. Amino acid sequence: CAISDPAGAREQYF.

The genes are TRBV28 and TRBJ1-4; D is unclear. Germline values: CDR1 MDHEN, CDR2 SYDVKM. CDR3 length: 14 amino acids. The germline V and J ends were trimmed by 6 bases and 6 bases, with 14 bases remaining between them. This CDR3 is CASSPSAKDEKLFF. CDR3 coding DNA: TGTGCCAGCAGCCCCTCAGCGAAGGATGAAAAACTGTTTTTT.

This chain uses TRBV25-1 with TRBJ2-7; D is perhaps TRBD2 (5 bases). V was pared by 8 bases and J by 1 base, with 15 bases between. This CDR3 has 14 amino acids. The V gene's germline CDR1 is MGHDK and CDR2 SYGVNS. The CDR3 DNA is TGTGCCAGCGGCCCGACAAGACTATCCTACGAGCAGTACTTC. It translates to CASGPTRLSYEQYF.

This chain uses TRBV9 with TRBJ2-7; weak D call: TRBD2 (5 bases). Germline V CDR1 and CDR2: SGDLS, YYNGEE. The CDR3 has 15 residues. The V and J ends lost 0 bases and 2 bases respectively, with 12 bases between them. CDR3 DNA: TGTGCCAGCAGCGTAGGGGGTAGCGCCACCTACGAGCAGTACTTC. It yields the protein CASSVGGSATYEQYF.

CDR3 nucleotide sequence: TGTGCCAGCAGCTTAGCGACAACTGAGCAGTTCTTC. Protein product: CASSLATTEQFF. V usage is TRBV7-9 and J usage is TRBJ2-1; D is ambiguous. CDR1 is SEHNR, CDR2 FQNEAQ, per germline (reference sequence). The CDR3 contains 12 residues. V gave up 0 bases and J gave up 9 bases, with 6 bases separating them.

V usage is TRBV5-4 and J usage is TRBJ1-2; TRBD1 is a possible D gene (5 bases). The CDR3 covers 14 residues. Germline values: CDR1 SGHNT, CDR2 YYREEE (reference sequence). V was shortened by 4 bases and J by 5 bases, with 15 bases between the two germline ends. CDR3 in DNA: TGTGCCAGCAGCCCCACAGGAAGCGCTTATGGCTACACCTTC. Translated: CASSPTGSAYGYTF.

The chain employs TRBV27 and TRBJ2-7; 7 bases fit TRBD1. The CDR3 totals 13 residues. Germline values: CDR1 MNHEY, CDR2 SMNVEV (reference sequence). Trimming cost V 5 bases and J 3 bases; bases outside gene matches: 4. The CDR3 loop is CASSPRTGYEQYF. In DNA form, the CDR3 reads TGTGCCAGCAGTCCAAGGACAGGCTACGAGCAGTACTTC.

The chain joins TRBV29-1 to TRBJ2-5; 11 positions agree with TRBD2. The CDR3 has 14 residues. Trimming at V came to 4 bases and at J to 7 bases, leaving 8 bases not matched to a gene. CDR1 is SQVTM and CDR2 is ANQGSEA in the germline V gene. The CDR3 loop reads CSVGPRLAGGTQYF. DNA for the CDR3: TGCAGCGTTGGACCAAGGCTAGCGGGGGGGACCCAGTACTTC.

The chain recombines TRBV27 with TRBJ2-7; D might be TRBD2 (6 bases). CDR3 length: 13 amino acids. Germline assignment: CDR1 MNHEY and CDR2 SMNVEV (reference sequence). Trimming removed 8 bases at V and 0 bases at J, with 11 bases between. In DNA, the CDR3 is TGTGCCAGCGGACCCGGGAGCTCCTACGAGCAGTACTTC. Amino acid sequence: CASGPGSSYEQYF.